The clone carrying this TCR beta chain was recorded at least ten times. Patients had received no treatment of any kind before thyroid surgery. This specimen comes from a study of metastatic and nonmetastatic thyroid tumors. Looking at the study overall: Comparative analysis of repertoires was undertaken across blood and tumor or nodule tissue obtained from malignant and benign thyroid patients.

Unmatched junction bases numbered 4, after V lost 2 bases and J lost 6 bases. Per germline, CDR1 SGHDT and CDR2 YYEEEE. The CDR3 contains 14 residues. Source study methods: Using the CDR3 differences seen across clinicopathological groups, the authors built a distant-metastasis classifier for papillary thyroid cancer, which was meant to discriminate distant-metastatic patients. Using MiXCR, TCRdb reanalyzed the PCR reads. The V and J calls come from TCRdb's annotation, not from the publication. The data show about 14,000 clones, with roughly 28% seen just once and around 3.7% held by the top ten. The chain employs TRBV5-6 and TRBJ2-7; 11 nucleotides align to TRBD2. Sequencing used blood. This receptor was taken from a female donor with papillary thyroid cancer or a benign thyroid nodule (not recorded which). Some clones in this sample may be carry-over from other donors' samples. CDR3 in DNA: TGTGCCAGCAGCTTCATAGCGGGAGGGACCGAGCAGTACTTC. This translates into CASSFIAGGTEQYF.